This TCR beta chain comes out of a study of PD-L1 blockade in urothelial cancer. CDR3 size: 15 residues. Germline V CDR1 and CDR2: SGHRS, YFSETQ. V gave up 4 bases and J gave up 5 bases; unmatched junction bases: 11. Time point noted: pretreatment peripheral blood. Measured with immunoSEQ multiplex PCR; TCRdb has only the in-frame clones, and not every one. This sample has about 87,000 clones; around 84% occur once, and the top ten carry over 2%. This receptor was obtained from a man in his fifties or sixties with urothelial cancer. This rearrangement joins TRBV5-1 to TRBJ1-2; 7 nucleotides line up with TRBD1. Sequencing was performed on PBMCs, taken around atezolizumab (anti-PD-L1) treatment. CDR3 DNA: TGCGCCAGCAGCATGACAGGGTTGGGTCGTTATGGCTACACCTTC. Amino acids: CASSMTGLGRYGYTF.